The rows below give T cell receptor beta chains drawn from one sample of a study of spatial heterogeneity in lung cancer. TCRdb independently ran MiXCR on the 5' RACE reads; one entry per CDR3 protein. The sample has 5,400 or so distinct CDR3 sequences; 20% to 30% are singletons. The sequencing used PBMCs, collected at surgery. These receptors all stem from a male donor with early-stage non-small cell lung cancer. CDR3s leave out the opening cysteine and the closing phenylalanine or tryptophan.

TRBV11-1,11,ASSFGTSYEQY
TRBV20-1,13,SARSGQMSNSPLH
TRBV24-1,12,ATSDADSYNEQF
TRBV29-1,12,SVDPDSQFYGYT
TRBV28,14,ASSHLTSGYTGELF
TRBV10-3,11,AISEGIPGTQY
TRBV29-1,12,SAGGVADTGELF
TRBV2,12,ASSPEGNTGELF
TRBV6-6,15,ASSYSSWGEGTYEQY
TRBV5-1,13,ASSGYRDSNEKLF
TRBV9,9,ASSAGYGYT
TRBV6-1,12,ASSQRGVAYEQY
TRBV28,16,ASSILDRGVVNNQPQH
TRBV13,15,ASSLRGLRVMDYGYT
TRBV6-4,15,ASRDRVGVIAKNIQY
TRBV20-1,13,SARDRDSPRDTQY
TRBV10-2,11,ATLREREETQY
TRBV3-1,14,ASSHAWGTSYNEQF
TRBV2,10,ASSDAADEQF
TRBV7-9,12,ASSLADGYEGYT
TRBV28,12,ASTVGQGDYEQY
TRBV3-1,13,ASSRRLGVSYEQY
TRBV28,8,ASGPYEQY
TRBV28,11,ASGYRPYYGYT
TRBV15,14,ATSTGTTYMGTEAF
TRBV29-1,13,SVDGPKRLNTEAF
TRBV7-9,11,ASSWPYSNEQF
TRBV24-1,10,ATSDLGYEQY
TRBV5-1,13,ASSSRGGAENEQF
TRBV3-1,10,ASSQVDHEQY
TRBV7-7,11,ASSLEAGGSPY